A selection of T cell receptor beta chains follows, all from one sample in a study of shared clonotypes between healthy human individuals. Profiled with immunoSEQ multiplex PCR; TCRdb holds only in-frame clones, not every one. The profile shows fewer than 700,000 clones, roughly four fifths of them singletons. Input material: PBMCs. Every receptor here comes from a woman in her thirties or forties in good health. Some clones in this sample may be carry-over from other donors' samples. Both conserved end residues are part of each CDR3. A D gene is named only where the DNA matches it firmly. Rows may omit the clone size; those that give it use once, few, many or a size class.

abundance	v_gene	j_gene	d_gene	CDR3nt	CDR3aa
few	TRBV28	TRBJ1-2	.	TGTGCCAGCAGTCCCCCAAGGGATGGCTACACCTTC	CASSPPRDGYTF
.	TRBV10-3	TRBJ2-7	TRBD1	TGTGCCATCAGGGGACAGGGATCCGACGAGCAGTACTTC	CAIRGQGSDEQYF
.	TRBV10-2	TRBJ1-2	.	TGCGCCACCACCCCGCAGGGAAACTATGGCTACACCTTC	CATTPQGNYGYTF
many	TRBV5-4	TRBJ2-1	TRBD2	TGTGCCAGCAGCTGGGACTACAAAAACAATGAGCAGTTCTTC	CASSWDYKNNEQFF
.	TRBV7-2	TRBJ1-1	.	TGTGCCAGCAGCACCTCGAACGCCTACACTGAAGCTTTCTTT	CASSTSNAYTEAFF
.	TRBV5-1	TRBJ2-7	TRBD1	TGTGCCAGCAGCCTAGACAGGGTCAACGAGCAGTACTTC	CASSLDRVNEQYF
.	TRBV5-4	TRBJ1-1	.	TGTGCCAGCGGACCCGGCGGCATGAACACTGAAGCTTTCTTT	CASGPGGMNTEAFF
few	TRBV11-2	TRBJ2-2	TRBD2	TGTGCCAGCAGCGGGGGTAGCGGGAGGATGGCCGGGGAGCTGTTTTTT	CASSGGSGRMAGELFF
.	TRBV19	TRBJ1-1	.	TGTGCCACTAGCGACAGGACGAACACTGAAGCTTTCTTT	CATSDRTNTEAFF
few	TRBV28	TRBJ1-1	TRBD1	TGTGCCAGCAGTTCCGGGACAGGGAAGGTGAACACTGAAGCTTTCTTT	CASSSGTGKVNTEAFF
.	TRBV28	TRBJ2-5	TRBD2	TGTGCCAGCAGTGCCCCTCGGCGGGAGGTGATGGAGACCCAGTACTTC	CASSAPRREVMETQYF
.	TRBV19	TRBJ1-1	.	TGTGCCAGTAGTATATGGGGTGGAGACACTGAAGCTTTCTTT	CASSIWGGDTEAFF
.	TRBV21-1	TRBJ2-7	.	TGTGCCACCTCCCCAGGGGGCTACGAGCAGTACTTC	CATSPGGYEQYF
.	TRBV30	TRBJ2-6	.	TGTGCCTGGACGACGGGGGCCAACGTCCTGACTTTC	CAWTTGANVLTF